A single sample is the source of the 30 T cell receptor beta chains below, sequenced in a study of blood T cell repertoires in COVID-19. The method was immunoSEQ multiplex PCR; TCRdb's version includes in-frame clones alone and lacks a portion of them. The sample has about 220,000 clones; 75% to 90% are singletons. Sequenced sample: PBMCs or T cells enriched from blood (not recorded which). These receptors came from a woman aged 18-29 years in a cohort exposed to, infected with or recovered from COVID-19 (not recorded which).

The chain uses TRBV27 and TRBJ1-5; perhaps TRBD1 as D (5 bases). The ends were cut back, 1 base at V and 0 bases at J, with 7 bases in the middle. CDR1 MNHEY and CDR2 SMNVEV come from the germline V gene (reference sequence). CDR3 length: 15 residues. DNA for the CDR3: TGTGCCAGCAGTTTATTCGGGGGTAGCAATCAGCCCCAGCATTTT. Its protein is CASSLFGGSNQPQHF.

The chain combines TRBV7-3 with TRBJ2-1; 7 nucleotides align to TRBD2. The V segment lost 3 bases and the J segment 6 bases; nucleotides outside the gene matches: 5. The CDR3 runs 14 residues. Germline V gives CDR1 SGHTA, CDR2 FQGTGA. Written as DNA, the CDR3 is TGTGCCAGCAGCTTGCGGGGGTCGGGCAATGAGCAGTTCTTC. This encodes CASSLRGSGNEQFF.

This chain joins TRBV6-2 or TRBV6-3 and TRBJ1-6; 7 bases line up with TRBD1. Germline CDR1 MNHEY, CDR2 SVGEGT. This CDR3 comprises 16 residues. Trimming removed 4 bases from V and 0 bases from J; junction bases left unmatched: 3. Written as DNA, the CDR3 is TGTGCCAGCAGTTCGACAGGGCGCTCCTATAATTCACCCCTCCACTTT. This gives the protein CASSSTGRSYNSPLHF.

In its sample, this clone was seen a few times. This rearrangement joins TRBV6-5 to TRBJ1-2; D unclear. CDR1 MNHEY and CDR2 SVGAGI come from the germline V gene. V was cut by 6 bases and J by 0 bases, with 8 bases left in between. This CDR3 is built from 13 residues. As DNA, the CDR3 is TGTGCCAGCAGACCGGGAGCTAACTATGGCTACACCTTC. Protein: CASRPGANYGYTF.

V usage is TRBV6-5 and J usage is TRBJ2-1; D is perhaps TRBD2 (5 bases). The CDR3 is 16 residues long. The germline V gene encodes CDR1 MNHEY and CDR2 SVGAGI. Trimming removed 2 bases at V and 0 bases at J, with 11 bases between. The CDR3 coding sequence is TGTGCCAGCAGTTACGCCACTAGGAACTCCTACAATGAGCAGTTCTTC. Protein product: CASSYATRNSYNEQFF.

The chain is built from TRBV9 and TRBJ2-3; D might be TRBD1 (6 bases). Deletions cut 0 bases from V and 1 base from J, with 12 bases between. Germline CDR1 and CDR2: SGDLS and YYNGEE. The CDR3 is 16 amino acids. The CDR3, as DNA: TGTGCCAGCAGCGTAGTGGGGGACATGGGCACAGATACGCAGTATTTT. This gives the protein CASSVVGDMGTDTQYF.

V gene TRBV11-2 combines with J gene TRBJ2-4; TRBD1 agrees at 8 bases. CDR3 size: 15 residues. The V gene end was trimmed by 5 bases and the J gene end by 7 bases; junction bases not matched to a gene: 10. In germline, CDR1 is SGHAT, CDR2 FQNNGV. The CDR3 reads CASSAIQGAGNIQYF. In DNA form, the CDR3 reads TGTGCCAGCAGCGCGATCCAGGGGGCAGGGAACATTCAGTACTTC.

The chain recombines TRBV5-1 with TRBJ1-6, with a weak D call TRBD1 (5 bases). The germline V and J ends were trimmed by 3 bases and 14 bases, with 27 bases remaining between them. The length of the CDR3 is 17 residues. CDR1 and CDR2 from the germline V gene are SGHRS and YFSETQ. CDR3 DNA: TGCGCCAGCAGCTCCCATTTGGACCCCCAGGGTTATTCGGCCCTCCACTTT. Amino acid sequence: CASSSHLDPQGYSALHF.

J is TRBJ1-2 and V is TRBV27; TRBD1 matches at 8 bases. This CDR3 region has 15 residues. Germline V gene sequence: CDR1 MNHEY, CDR2 SMNVEV (reference sequence). Trimming took 5 bases from V and 3 from J; bases not matched to a gene: 8. CDR3 nucleotide sequence: TGTGCCAGCAGTCTCAGGGGGCGCTTGGACTATGGCTACACCTTC. Amino acids: CASSLRGRLDYGYTF.

J is TRBJ1-2 and V is TRBV4-1; 8 bases are a match to TRBD1. Germline CDR1 and CDR2: MGHRA and YSYEKL. The V gene end was trimmed by 3 bases and the J gene end by 5 bases; junction bases not matched to a gene: 8. The CDR3 covers 15 residues. CDR3 residues: CASSQTGATKYGYTF. In DNA, the CDR3 is TGCGCCAGCAGCCAGACAGGGGCTACCAAATATGGCTACACCTTC.

The chain carries TRBV6-9 and TRBJ2-5; 14 positions match TRBD2. The CDR3 has 17 amino acids. Germline V gene data show CDR1 as MNHGY and CDR2 as SVAAGI. Trimming cost V 2 bases and J 2 bases; bases outside gene matches: 4. CDR3 amino acids: CASSYPRTSGGQETQYF. In DNA form, the CDR3 reads TGTGCCAGCAGTTATCCCCGGACTAGCGGGGGGCAAGAGACCCAGTACTTC.

The V call is TRBV5-1, the J call TRBJ1-5; D gene uncertain. V was trimmed by 3 bases and J by 4 bases, leaving 8 bases between them. Looked up from germline, CDR1 is SGHRS and CDR2 is YFSETQ. This CDR3 has 13 residues. This CDR3 is CASSWSLNQPQHF. In nucleotides, the CDR3 is TGCGCCAGCAGCTGGAGCCTTAATCAGCCCCAGCATTTT.

The rearrangement links TRBV28 to TRBJ1-2; D is perhaps TRBD1 (6 bases). Germline V gives CDR1 MDHEN, CDR2 SYDVKM. Trimming took 7 bases from V and 8 from J, leaving 20 bases between them. The CDR3 loop spans 14 amino acids. As DNA, the CDR3 is TGTGCCAGCACTCGCGCTGGGGGCTCGAACGGCTACACCTTC. It encodes CASTRAGGSNGYTF.

V usage is TRBV5-8 and J usage is TRBJ2-1; 14 nucleotides match TRBD2. V lost 5 bases and J lost 12; bases outside the gene matches: 13. Germline CDR1 is SGHTS and CDR2 is YDEGEE. There are 16 residues in the CDR3. The CDR3 nucleotides read TGTGCCAGCAGACCACCGGGACTAGCGGGAGTATCGTCGCAGTTCTTC. The encoded protein is CASRPPGLAGVSSQFF.

This chain uses TRBV7-2 with TRBJ2-7; perhaps TRBD2 as D (5 bases). The CDR3 is 16 residues long. Germline assignment: CDR1 SGHTA and CDR2 FQGNSA. Trimming shortened V by 3 bases and J by 3 bases, and 18 bases separated the two germline ends. The CDR3 sequence is CASSFLVGGAFYEQYF. CDR3 nucleotide sequence: TGTGCCAGCAGCTTCCTGGTCGGAGGCGCCTTCTACGAGCAGTACTTC.

This chain connects TRBV2 to TRBJ2-2; weak D call: TRBD1 (5 bases). This CDR3 spans 15 amino acids. The germline gives CDR1 SNHLY, CDR2 FYNNEI. V was pared by 4 bases and J by 4 bases, with 13 bases between. The CDR3 DNA reads TGTGCCAGCAGTGGGGGTCAGGGTGGCACCGGGGAGCTGTTTTTT. It specifies CASSGGQGGTGELFF.

This clone was counted a single time. The chain combines TRBV24-1 with TRBJ1-2, with TRBD1 matching 10 bases. Germline V gene sequence: CDR1 KGHDR, CDR2 SFDVKD. The CDR3 consists of 13 residues. V was clipped by 9 bases and J by 7 bases; unmatched bases: 7. The CDR3 is CATQDRGISGYTF. The CDR3 DNA sequence: TGTGCCACCCAGGACAGGGGGATATCTGGCTACACCTTC.

The chain links TRBV4-1 to TRBJ1-3; 7 bases fit TRBD1. CDR1 MGHRA and CDR2 YSYEKL come from the germline V gene. CDR3 size: 15 residues. With 6 bases clipped from V and 0 bases from J, the junction kept 5 bases outside the gene matches. In nucleotides, the CDR3 is TGCGCCAGCAGTTTTACAGGGGACTCTGGAAACACCATATATTTT. The encoded protein is CASSFTGDSGNTIYF.

The chain couples TRBV4-1 to TRBJ1-2; a weak D match, TRBD1 (6 bases). Looked up from germline, CDR1 is MGHRA and CDR2 is YSYEKL. V was trimmed by 3 bases and J by 4 bases, leaving 18 bases between them. This CDR3 region has 16 residues. The CDR3 is CASSHPTGGAGYGYTF. DNA for the CDR3: TGCGCCAGCAGCCACCCTACGGGGGGCGCGGGCTATGGCTACACCTTC.

The chain carries TRBV10-1 and TRBJ2-7, with D maybe TRBD1 (5 bases). From germline, CDR1 is WNHNN and CDR2 SYGVQD (reference sequence). V was pared by 6 bases and J by 0 bases, with 15 bases between. This CDR3 has 15 residues. The CDR3 loop is CASRPGHPGSYEQYF. The CDR3 nucleotides are TGCGCCAGCAGACCCGGACACCCAGGCTCCTACGAGCAGTACTTC.

The chain uses TRBV11-3 and TRBJ2-5, with no clear D. The CDR3 runs to 15 residues. Germline CDR1 is SGHNT and CDR2 is YENEEA. Trimming pared 2 bases from V and 0 bases from J, leaving 10 bases between. In DNA, the CDR3 is TGTGCCAGCAGCTTAAATCCACAGTACCAAGAGACCCAGTACTTC. Translated, it gives CASSLNPQYQETQYF.

The genes are TRBV27 and TRBJ2-2; D perhaps matches TRBD1 (7 bases). CDR3 length: 19 amino acids. V lost 1 base, J lost 8 bases, and 26 bases lay in between. From germline, CDR1 is MNHEY and CDR2 SMNVEV (reference sequence). As DNA, the CDR3 is TGTGCCAGCAGTTTATGGTACCCCCGGGACAGAGGACTACTGGGGGAGCTGTTTTTT. Translation gives CASSLWYPRDRGLLGELFF.

The chain joins TRBV18 to TRBJ1-6, with D perhaps matching TRBD1 (5 bases). CDR3 length: 15 amino acids. V dropped 2 bases and J dropped 7 bases, with 12 bases sitting between them. CDR1 is KGHSH, CDR2 LQKENI, per germline. CDR3 residues: CASSPNWGGNSPLHF. The CDR3 bases are TGTGCCAGCTCACCAAATTGGGGGGGGAATTCACCCCTCCACTTT.

This chain joins TRBV4-1 and TRBJ2-7; D perhaps matches TRBD2 (6 bases). CDR1 and CDR2 (germline): MGHRA, YSYEKL. CDR3 length equals 14 residues. Trimming left V 0 bases short and J 6 bases short, with 12 bases between. CDR3: CASSQDRGGGEQYF. CDR3 DNA: TGCGCCAGCAGCCAAGATCGGGGAGGAGGCGAGCAGTACTTC.

This clone was seen just once. J is TRBJ1-1 and V is TRBV6-1; D perhaps matches TRBD1 (5 bases). The CDR3 extends over 17 amino acids. CDR1 is MNHNS and CDR2 is SASEGT in the germline V gene. Trimming cost V 0 bases and J 1 base, with 15 bases left between them. For the CDR3, the DNA is TGTGCCAGCAGTGAAGCGTCAGGGATTCGAGGGAACACTGAAGCTTTCTTT. Translating it yields CASSEASGIRGNTEAFF.

J is TRBJ2-2 and V is TRBV18; no reliable D call. The CDR3 is 13 amino acids. Trimming removed 6 bases from V and 3 bases from J, with 8 bases in between. Germline CDR1 reads KGHSH; CDR2 reads LQKENI. This CDR3 is CASSREDTGELFF. For the CDR3, the DNA is TGTGCCAGCTCCCGCGAAGACACCGGGGAGCTGTTTTTT.

The rearrangement joins TRBV9 to TRBJ2-5; TRBD2 matches 8 bases. J lost 3 bases, V lost 3 bases, and 1 base had no gene match. The CDR3 covers 13 residues. From germline, CDR1 is SGDLS and CDR2 YYNGEE. CDR3 sequence reads: CASSGSGEETQYF. CDR3 DNA: TGTGCCAGCAGCGGTAGCGGGGAAGAGACCCAGTACTTC.

The rearrangement links TRBV3-1 (or the pseudogene TRBV3-2) to TRBJ2-5, with 9 bases lining up with TRBD1. CDR3 length equals 13 residues. J lost 9 bases, V lost 6 bases, and 8 bases had no gene match. Germline CDR1 reads LGHDT; CDR2 reads YNNKEL (reference sequence). The CDR3 here is CASRRQGDWSQYF. For the CDR3, the DNA is TGTGCCAGCAGACGACAGGGGGATTGGTCCCAGTACTTC.

The chain carries TRBV5-1 and TRBJ1-4, with 8 nucleotides matching TRBD1. Looked up from germline, CDR1 is SGHRS and CDR2 is YFSETQ. V dropped 4 bases and J dropped 7; count of bases not matched to a gene: 6. This CDR3 has 14 amino acids. CDR3 sequence reads: CASSPGQEGEKLFF. In DNA form, the CDR3 reads TGCGCCAGCAGCCCGGGACAGGAGGGTGAAAAACTGTTTTTT.

This clone came up a few times. The V call is TRBV3-1 (or the pseudogene TRBV3-2), the J call TRBJ1-2; TRBD1 matches 7 bases. This CDR3 spans 16 amino acids. The ends lost 4 bases at V and 0 bases at J; junction bases unmatched: 8. CDR1 is LGHDT and CDR2 is YNNKEL in the germline V gene (reference sequence). The CDR3, as DNA: TGTGCCAGCAGCCCATGGGACAGAACCCCTAACTATGGCTACACCTTC. Its translation: CASSPWDRTPNYGYTF.